This T cell receptor (beta chain) was obtained from a study of blood T cells in healthy people across ages. This clonotype was detected ten times or more. The authors ran a second PCR of roughly 6 to 12 cycles using a sample-barcoded 5' primer and a J-beta primer mix. TCRdb independently ran MiXCR on the 5' RACE reads; one entry per CDR3 protein. The repertoire holds roughly 640,000 distinct CDR3 sequences, roughly 31% seen once, with approximately 14% in the top ten. The CDR3 is 13 residues long. V lost 2 bases to trimming and J lost 6 bases, with 13 bases between them. The germline CDR1 and CDR2 sequences are DFQATT and SNEGSKA (reference sequence).

What was sequenced was blood. The clonotype originates from a woman of 80 years or more in good health. The rearrangement joins TRBV20-1 to TRBJ1-2; D gene ambiguous. The CDR3 sequence: CSARPPRPDGYTF. CDR3 DNA sequence: TGCAGTGCTAGACCCCCCCGGCCAGATGGCTACACCTTC.